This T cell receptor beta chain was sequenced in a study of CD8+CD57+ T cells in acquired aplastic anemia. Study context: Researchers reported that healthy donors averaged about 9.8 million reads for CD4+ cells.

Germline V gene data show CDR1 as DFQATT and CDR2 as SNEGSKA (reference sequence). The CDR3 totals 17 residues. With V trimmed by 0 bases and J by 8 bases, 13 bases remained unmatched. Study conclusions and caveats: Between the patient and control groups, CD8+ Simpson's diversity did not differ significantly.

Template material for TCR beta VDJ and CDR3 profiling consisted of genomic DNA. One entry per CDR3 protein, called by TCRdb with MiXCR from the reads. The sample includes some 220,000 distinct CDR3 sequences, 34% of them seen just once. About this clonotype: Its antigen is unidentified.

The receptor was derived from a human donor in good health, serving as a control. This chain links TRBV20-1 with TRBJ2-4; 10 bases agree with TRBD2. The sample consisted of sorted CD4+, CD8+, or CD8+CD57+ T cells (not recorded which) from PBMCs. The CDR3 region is CSARDDTAGGPADIQYF. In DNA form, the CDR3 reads TGCAGTGCTAGAGATGATACAGCGGGAGGGCCGGCGGACATTCAGTACTTC.